This T cell receptor beta chain emerged from a study of cytomegalovirus exposure and HLA in healthy donors. The PCR had 60 Vbeta and 13 Jbeta primers. Sequencing was performed with immunoSEQ multiplex PCR; in TCRdb, only in-frame clones are kept and a portion is missing. Of 60,000 to 85,000 clones in the sample, about 79% were seen once. The origin of this receptor is a man in his forties or fifties in good health and CMV-seronegative. Sequences were obtained from PBMCs.

CDR3 sequence: CAISEGTGFLDTEAFF. The CDR3 DNA reads TGTGCCATCAGTGAGGGGACAGGGTTTTTGGACACTGAAGCTTTCTTT. V gene TRBV10-3 combines with J gene TRBJ1-1, with 9 bases lining up with TRBD1. The CDR3 contains 16 residues. Germline V gene data show CDR1 as ENHRY and CDR2 as SYGVKD. Trimming took 2 bases from V and 3 from J; bases not matched to a gene: 7.